Listed here are 8 T cell receptor beta chains from one sample, sequenced in a study of shared clonotypes between healthy human individuals. Sequenced by immunoSEQ multiplex PCR; TCRdb stores in-frame clones only, minus some. The sample lists 650,000 to 750,000 clones, about 78% occurring once. The specimen was memory CD4+ T cells sorted from blood. As for subset: CD45RA-negative fraction. These receptors all stem from a woman in her twenties or thirties in good health.

The chain employs TRBV5-1 and TRBJ1-4; D perhaps matches TRBD1 (5 bases). Germline CDR1 and CDR2: SGHRS and YFSETQ. Trimming stripped 4 bases from V and 2 bases from J, with 9 bases between. This CDR3 is built from 14 residues. CDR3 coding DNA: TGCGCCAGCAGCCCGACAGTTACTAATGAAAAACTGTTTTTT. This translates into CASSPTVTNEKLFF.

This clone was detected only once. This chain links TRBV28 with TRBJ2-7; 13 nucleotides line up with TRBD2. This CDR3 is 17 amino acids long. With V trimmed by 5 bases and J by 0 bases, 7 bases remained unmatched. The germline gives CDR1 MDHEN, CDR2 SYDVKM. The CDR3 reads CASSPGLAGIYSYEQYF. The DNA for the CDR3 is TGTGCCAGCAGTCCGGGACTAGCGGGAATATACTCCTACGAGCAGTACTTC.

This clone was counted a few times. This chain joins TRBV19 and TRBJ1-5, with D hard to call. Per germline, CDR1 LNHDA and CDR2 SQIVND (reference sequence). V lost 0 bases to trimming and J lost 9 bases, with 15 bases between them. The CDR3 totals 15 residues. CDR3 protein: CASSIDRVETRPQHF. The CDR3, as DNA: TGTGCCAGTAGTATAGATCGGGTGGAGACCAGGCCCCAGCATTTT.

The V call is TRBV6-5, the J call TRBJ2-1; 11 bases are shared with TRBD2. Losses at the gene ends were 5 bases for V and 15 bases for J; bases not matched to a gene: 6. The CDR3 is 12 amino acids. Germline V gene data show CDR1 as MNHEY and CDR2 as SVGAGI. The CDR3 loop is CASSARLAGTFF. For the CDR3, the DNA is TGTGCCAGCAGTGCTCGACTAGCGGGAACGTTCTTC.

A word on this clone: Other DNA sequences from this sample encode an identical CDR3 as well. This chain joins TRBV28 and TRBJ1-5; D ambiguous. V was cut by 2 bases and J by 2 bases, with 1 base left in between. The CDR3 has 12 amino acids. Germline CDR1 MDHEN, CDR2 SYDVKM. The CDR3 DNA sequence: TGTGCCAGCAGTTTAGGCAATCAGCCCCAGCATTTT. Its translation: CASSLGNQPQHF.

V is TRBV7-2 and J is TRBJ1-5, with 11 bases identical to TRBD1. The CDR3 spans 16 residues. CDR1 is SGHTA and CDR2 is FQGNSA in the germline V gene. The V and J ends lost 4 bases and 5 bases, in that order; junction bases with no gene match: 7. The CDR3 region is CASSSGTGGAYQPQHF. DNA of the CDR3: TGTGCCAGCAGCTCAGGGACAGGGGGAGCCTATCAGCCCCAGCATTTT.

In this sample, this clone turned up once. The genes are TRBV19 and TRBJ1-3; 7 bases map to TRBD1. Trimming took 3 bases from V and 0 from J; bases not matched to a gene: 5. This CDR3 spans 16 amino acids. Germline V gives CDR1 LNHDA, CDR2 SQIVND (reference sequence). The CDR3 is CASSISRGTSGNTIYF. In DNA form, the CDR3 reads TGTGCCAGTAGTATCTCCAGGGGGACCTCTGGAAACACCATATATTTT.

As concerns this clone: A read error may explain this, as a much larger clone is one base away. The rearrangement joins TRBV6-4 to TRBJ2-2, with D perhaps TRBD1 (6 bases). The CDR3 totals 13 residues. Germline V gene lookup returns CDR1 MRHNA and CDR2 SNTAGT. The V and J ends lost 4 bases and 7 bases respectively, with 10 bases between them. Here the CDR3 reads CASSGQADGELFF. In DNA form, the CDR3 reads TGTGCCAGCAGTGGACAGGCGGACGGGGAGCTGTTTTTT.